This TCR beta chain was captured by sequencing in a study of cytomegalovirus exposure and HLA in healthy donors. General study results and limits: Despite most TCR sequences being rare, some public TCRs occurred in many donors. Researchers counted around 170 TCR beta chains as cytomegalovirus-associated.

Primers: 60 Vbeta forward and 13 Jbeta reverse. Assay: immunoSEQ multiplex PCR; the TCRdb copy retains only in-frame clones and omits some. The table has approximately 150,000 clones, about four fifths seen once. The germline CDR1 and CDR2 sequences are LNHNV and YYDKDF (reference sequence). Trimming shortened V by 0 bases and J by 2 bases, and 7 bases separated the two germline ends. The CDR3 sequence is 14 residues long. Comments on this clone: Its antigen is still unknown.

This sequence originates from a woman aged 50 to 60 in good health and CMV-seronegative. The sample comprised PBMCs. The rearrangement links TRBV15 to TRBJ1-2, with D unresolved. The CDR3 loop is CATSRDGGNYGYTF. CDR3 nucleotides: TGTGCCACCAGCAGAGATGGAGGGAACTATGGCTACACCTTC.